This T cell receptor (beta chain) was obtained from a study of CXCR3-negative and CXCR3-positive naive CD8 T cells. Study-level results: Against CXCR3-negative naive cells, CXCR3-positive naive cells showed more hydrophobic TRB CDR3s.

A remark on this clonotype: Its specificity is not known.

Each TRB cDNA library was prepared by 5' RACE (with UMI labels). TCRdb reanalyzed the 5' RACE reads, giving one entry per CDR3 protein sequence and no DNA. The sample table sets out 84,000 or so distinct CDR3 sequences. The CDR3 covers 16 residues. Looked up from germline, CDR1 is MNHEY and CDR2 is SVGEGT. This chain uses TRBV6-2 or TRBV6-3 with TRBJ2-5; as DNA is missing, the TRBD2 call by TCRdb cannot be tested. The TCR comes from a human donor in good health. Some clones in this sample may be carry-over from other donors' samples. Source material: naive CXCR3+ CD8+ T cells from blood. Documented subset: CD45RO-CCR7+CD27+CD95- naive CD8+ T cells expressing CXCR3 (TNR3+). CDR3 protein: CASSPAAGGPGETQYF.